This T cell receptor (beta chain) was captured by sequencing in a study of Ad26.COV2.S vaccination and SARS-CoV-2 variants. Turning to the study itself: Trial arm assignment for the donor was COV1001 Ad26.COV2.S.

Germline V lookup: CDR1 SGHTA, CDR2 FQGNSA. Trimming took off 4 bases at V and 8 bases at J, with 14 bases between the two ends. The CDR3 is made up of 13 amino acids. Sequenced by immunoSEQ multiplex PCR; TCRdb stores in-frame clones only, minus some. The table records 300,000 to 350,000 clones, 90% of them present only once. This clone occurred once. Treatment noted: about 20 received Ad26.COV2.S at low or high dose, single or two shots; about 5 received placebo; per-sample allocation not given. At day 63 after the first vaccine or placebo injection, samples were drawn. This clonotype originated in a person between 18 and 60 years old who received the Ad26.COV2.S COVID-19 vaccine or a placebo. The sample consisted of peripheral blood, taken in a trial of Ad26.COV2.S vaccine versus placebo. The chain carries TRBV7-2 and TRBJ1-2; D is ambiguous. The CDR3 DNA sequence: TGTGCCAGCAGCTCGGAGGGAAAGAGGGGCTACACCTTC. Protein sequence: CASSSEGKRGYTF.